This TCR beta chain derives from a study of OX40 agonist ivuxolimab in advanced cancers. About the investigation overall: Ivuxolimab was a fully human IgG2 agonistic monoclonal antibody targeting the costimulatory receptor OX40 (CD134). The monotherapy dose-escalation portion (N = 52 patients) of the phase I ivuxolimab trial is reported in the paper. Of the approximately 53 patients in dose escalation, about 20 had hepatocellular carcinoma, some 15 had melanoma, 9 had renal cell carcinoma and 9 had head and neck cancer. In the dose-escalation cohort, 82.7% of patients were male, and the mean age was approximately 60 years, with a range of roughly 23 to 85. Intravenous ivuxolimab was administered to patients every 2 weeks at six dose levels: 0.01, 0.1, 0.3, 1.5, 3 and 10 mg/kg. Patients were allowed to have had prior anti-PD-1, anti-PD-L1 or anti-CTLA-4 therapy, and around two fifths of the dose-escalation patients had been treated with checkpoint inhibitors. Partial responses occurred in three dose-escalation patients: two with cutaneous melanoma and one with hepatocellular carcinoma. The purpose of peripheral TCRbeta sequencing was to test whether ivuxolimab changed TCR sequence diversity and led to clonal T-cell expansion. Beyond this particular receptor, the publication reports: Which antigens the clonally expanded peripheral T cells were specific for was not determined. Partial responders in the 0.1-3.0 mg/kg groups had among the lowest normalized peripheral clonal expansion, especially among CD8+ T cells. At doses from 0.1 to 3.0 mg/kg, clonal expansion was seen in both CD4+ and CD8+ blood T cells between baseline and week 6. On average, CD8+ T cells showed more expanded clones than CD4+ T cells after ivuxolimab. Low levels of normalized T-cell clonal expansion were also seen in some nonresponding patients.

Patients with a history of autoimmune disease or receiving systemic immunosuppression were excluded from the trial. Peripheral blood for TCR sequencing was collected from all dose cohorts at baseline, on cycle 4 day 1, and on cycle 7 day 1. Samples came from an open-label, multicenter, first-in-human phase I dose-escalation trial of ivuxolimab. Adults with locally advanced or metastatic melanoma, renal cell, hepatocellular, or head and neck squamous cell carcinoma were enrolled in the trial. CD4+ and CD8+ T cells were sorted separately from peripheral blood before TCR sequencing. V and J are trimmed by 2 bases and 6 bases, and the gene matches miss 9 bases of the junction. CDR1 is given as LGHNA and CDR2 as YSLEER, both from the germline V gene. Inclusive of the bounding cysteine and phenylalanine, the CDR3 is 16 residues long. Left in the record is the CDR3 DNA by itself, 48 bases read in frame from the first base.

For this clone: Its antigen is unknown. Base-call qualities are not available, and no considerably larger clone is one nucleotide away.

Genomic DNA was extracted from sorted cells for sequencing of the TCRbeta CDR3 region. The immunoSEQ Assay was used for sequencing of TCRbeta CDR3 regions. TCRdb stores this immuneACCESS table with in-frame sequences only. Part of the clones is absent; in the studies checked, under half of the shortfall reflects unresolved V genes, and no reason is known for the rest. The sample table shows over 50,000 clones, and 89% are seen once. About a sixth of the sample is in the top ten clones. Sample: CD4+ or CD8+ T cells sorted from blood, taken in a trial of the OX40 agonist ivuxolimab. The sequence derives from an adult with an advanced solid tumor such as melanoma, head and neck, liver or kidney cancer. This chain is built from TRBV4-3 and TRBJ1-4; 7 middle bases align to TRBD1. The CDR3 sequence is CASSQPQTGAYEKLFF. The sequence in DNA is TGCGCCAGCAGCCAACCACAAACAGGGGCTTATGAAAAACTGTTTTTT.